The 7 T cell receptor beta chains reported below all come from one sample, sequenced in a study of blood T cell repertoires in COVID-19. Profiled with immunoSEQ multiplex PCR; TCRdb holds only in-frame clones, not every one. The sample consists of more than 100,000 clones, about 80% of them appearing once. The sequenced sample was peripheral blood. Source of these receptors: a human donor in a cohort sampled during active or convalescent COVID-19.

The CDR3 loop is CASSPPWQENTGELFF. The CDR3 DNA sequence: TGTGCCAGCTCACCACCGTGGCAAGAGAACACCGGGGAGCTGTTTTTT. The chain is built from TRBV18 and TRBJ2-2; D uncertain. The length of the CDR3 is 16 residues. Per germline, CDR1 KGHSH and CDR2 LQKENI. Trimming pared 0 bases from V and 1 base from J, leaving 9 bases between.

This clone was seen only once. The J gene is TRBJ1-3, the V gene TRBV19; D is undetermined. Looked up from germline, CDR1 is LNHDA and CDR2 is SQIVND (reference sequence). Trimming took 6 bases from V and 0 from J, leaving 15 bases between them. The CDR3 covers 16 residues. This CDR3 is CASSQAGTYSGNTIYF. DNA for the CDR3: TGTGCCAGTAGCCAAGCGGGCACTTACTCTGGAAACACCATATATTTT.

The chain joins TRBV5-5 to TRBJ1-5; TRBD1 matches 8 bases. The germline CDR1 and CDR2 sequences are SGHKS and YYEKEE (reference sequence). CDR3 length: 15 residues. The ends lost 2 bases at V and 3 bases at J; junction bases unmatched: 4. CDR3 sequence (DNA): TGTGCCAGCAGCTTTCTGGACAGGGACAATCAGCCCCAGCATTTT. Translation: CASSFLDRDNQPQHF.

The gene calls are TRBV19 and TRBJ1-1; TRBD1 is a possible D gene (5 bases). Germline CDR1 LNHDA, CDR2 SQIVND (reference sequence). This CDR3 region has 13 residues. V lost 7 bases to trimming and J lost 4 bases, with 13 bases between them. The chain's CDR3 is CASTDSRATEAFF. CDR3 nucleotide sequence: TGTGCCAGTACCGACAGTCGTGCCACTGAAGCTTTCTTT.

This rearrangement joins TRBV7-3 to TRBJ1-1; TRBD1 matches at 7 bases. The V segment lost 5 bases and the J segment 4 bases; nucleotides outside the gene matches: 7. The CDR3 is 14 amino acids. CDR1 and CDR2 (germline): SGHTA, FQGTGA. This CDR3 reads CASSLQGIATEAFF. As DNA, the CDR3 is TGTGCCAGCAGCCTACAGGGGATCGCCACTGAAGCTTTCTTT.

The chain employs TRBV7-3 and TRBJ1-2; D is undetermined. V lost 2 bases to trimming and J lost 7 bases, with 11 bases between them. The germline gives CDR1 SGHTA, CDR2 FQGTGA. The CDR3 loop spans 13 amino acids. The CDR3 loop is CASSLVGGGGYTF. The DNA for the CDR3 is TGTGCCAGCAGCTTAGTGGGCGGAGGTGGCTACACCTTC.

This clone was seen only a few times. The chain carries TRBV24-1 and TRBJ2-1, with D possibly TRBD2 on 6 matching bases. The germline CDR1 and CDR2 sequences are KGHDR and SFDVKD. The V end lost 5 bases, the J end lost 7 bases, and 20 bases lay between the germline ends. This CDR3 contains 16 residues. The CDR3 sequence is CATSAESRGGWNEQFF. The CDR3 bases are TGTGCCACCAGTGCTGAATCCCGGGGAGGTTGGAATGAGCAGTTCTTC.